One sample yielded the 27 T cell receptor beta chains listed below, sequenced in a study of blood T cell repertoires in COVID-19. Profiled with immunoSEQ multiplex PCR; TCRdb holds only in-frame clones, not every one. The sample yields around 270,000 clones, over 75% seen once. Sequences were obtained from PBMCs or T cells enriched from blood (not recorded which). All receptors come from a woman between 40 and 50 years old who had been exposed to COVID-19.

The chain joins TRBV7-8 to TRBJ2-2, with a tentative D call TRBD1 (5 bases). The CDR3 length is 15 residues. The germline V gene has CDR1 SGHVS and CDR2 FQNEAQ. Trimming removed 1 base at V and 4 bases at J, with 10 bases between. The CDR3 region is CASSLVRGATGELFF. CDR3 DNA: TGTGCCAGCAGCTTAGTACGTGGGGCCACCGGGGAGCTGTTTTTT.

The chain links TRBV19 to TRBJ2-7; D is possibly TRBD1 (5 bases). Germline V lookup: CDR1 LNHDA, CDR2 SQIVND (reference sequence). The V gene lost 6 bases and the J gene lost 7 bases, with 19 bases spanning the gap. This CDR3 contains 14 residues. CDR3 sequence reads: CASRSYRSSLEQYF. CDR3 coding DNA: TGTGCCAGTAGATCATACAGGAGTTCCTTGGAGCAGTACTTC.

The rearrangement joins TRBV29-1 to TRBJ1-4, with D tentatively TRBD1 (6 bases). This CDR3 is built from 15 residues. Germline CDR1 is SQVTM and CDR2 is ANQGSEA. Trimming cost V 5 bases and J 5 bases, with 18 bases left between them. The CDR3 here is CSVRVQQGVNEKLFF. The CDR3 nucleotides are TGCAGCGTTAGAGTCCAACAGGGCGTCAATGAAAAACTGTTTTTT.

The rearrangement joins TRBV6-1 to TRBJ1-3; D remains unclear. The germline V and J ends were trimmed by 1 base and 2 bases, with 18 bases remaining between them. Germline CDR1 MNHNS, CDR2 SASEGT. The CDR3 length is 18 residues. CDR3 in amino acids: CASSEVRARTRAGNTIYF. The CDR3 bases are TGTGCCAGCAGTGAAGTGAGGGCGCGAACAAGAGCTGGAAACACCATATATTTT.

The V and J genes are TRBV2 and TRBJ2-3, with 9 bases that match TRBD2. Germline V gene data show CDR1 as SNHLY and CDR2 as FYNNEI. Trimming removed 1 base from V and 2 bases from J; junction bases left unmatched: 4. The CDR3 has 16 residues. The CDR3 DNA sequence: TGTGCCAGCAGTGAAGAGGTAGCGGGGGCCACAGATACGCAGTATTTT. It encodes CASSEEVAGATDTQYF.

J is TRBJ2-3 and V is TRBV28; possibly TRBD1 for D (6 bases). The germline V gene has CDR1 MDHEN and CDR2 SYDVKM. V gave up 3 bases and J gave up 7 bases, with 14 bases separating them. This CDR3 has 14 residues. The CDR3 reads CASSLDLQGYTQYF. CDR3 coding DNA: TGTGCCAGCAGTTTGGACTTACAGGGCTATACGCAGTATTTT. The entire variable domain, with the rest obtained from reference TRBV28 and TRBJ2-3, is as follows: DVKVTQSSRYLVKRTGEKVFLECVQDMDHENMFWYRQDPGLGLRLIYFSYDVKMKEKGDIPEGYSVSREKKERFSLILESASTNQTSMYLCASSLDLQGYTQYFGPGTRLTVL.

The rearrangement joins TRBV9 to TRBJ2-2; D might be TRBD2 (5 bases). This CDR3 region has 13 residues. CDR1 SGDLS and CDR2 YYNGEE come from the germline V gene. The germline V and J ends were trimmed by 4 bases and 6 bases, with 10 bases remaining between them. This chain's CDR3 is CASSHSVSGELFF. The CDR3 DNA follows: TGTGCCAGCAGCCATAGCGTGTCCGGGGAGCTGTTTTTT.

The CDR3, as DNA: TGTGCCAGTAGTATAACAATTTACAATGAGCAGTTCTTC. Its translation: CASSITIYNEQFF. This chain joins TRBV19 and TRBJ2-1; D is unclear. This CDR3 has 13 residues. Germline CDR1 reads LNHDA; CDR2 reads SQIVND (reference sequence). The V end lost 2 bases, the J end lost 4 bases, and 6 bases lay between the germline ends. The entire variable domain, with the rest obtained from reference TRBV19 and TRBJ2-1, is as follows: DGGITQSPKYLFRKEGQNVTLSCEQNLNHDAMYWYRQDPGQGLRLIYYSQIVNDFQKGDIAEGYSVSREKKESFPLTVTSAQKNPTAFYLCASSITIYNEQFFGPGTRLTVL.

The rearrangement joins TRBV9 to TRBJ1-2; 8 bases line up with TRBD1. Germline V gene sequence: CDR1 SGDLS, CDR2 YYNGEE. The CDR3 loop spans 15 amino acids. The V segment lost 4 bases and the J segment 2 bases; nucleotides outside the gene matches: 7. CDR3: CASSSRTGWNYGYTF. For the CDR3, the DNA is TGTGCCAGCAGCTCTCGGACAGGGTGGAACTATGGCTACACCTTC.

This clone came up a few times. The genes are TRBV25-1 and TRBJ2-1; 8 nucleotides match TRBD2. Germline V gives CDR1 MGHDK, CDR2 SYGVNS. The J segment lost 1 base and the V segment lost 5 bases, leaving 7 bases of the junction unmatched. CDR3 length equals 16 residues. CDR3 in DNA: TGTGCCAGCAGTCACCGGACTAGCTCGTCCTACAATGAGCAGTTCTTC. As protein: CASSHRTSSSYNEQFF.

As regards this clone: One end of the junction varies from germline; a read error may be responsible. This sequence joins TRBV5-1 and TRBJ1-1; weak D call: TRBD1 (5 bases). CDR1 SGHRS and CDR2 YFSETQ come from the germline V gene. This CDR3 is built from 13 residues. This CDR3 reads CASRFAGPTEAFF. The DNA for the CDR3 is TGTGCCAGCAGGTTCGCGGGGCCCACTGAAGCTTTCTTT.

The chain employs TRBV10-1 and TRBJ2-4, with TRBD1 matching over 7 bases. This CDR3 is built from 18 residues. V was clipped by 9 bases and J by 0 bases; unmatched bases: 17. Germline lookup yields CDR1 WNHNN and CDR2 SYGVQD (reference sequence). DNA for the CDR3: TGCGCCAGACAAATGGGGACAGAGAACGGGATAGCCAAAAACATTCAGTACTTC. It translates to CARQMGTENGIAKNIQYF.

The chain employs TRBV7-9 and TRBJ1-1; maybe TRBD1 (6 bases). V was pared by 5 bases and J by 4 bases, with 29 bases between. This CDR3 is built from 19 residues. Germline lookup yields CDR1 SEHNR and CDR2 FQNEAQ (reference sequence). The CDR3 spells CASSLIVVTGPPEGTEAFF. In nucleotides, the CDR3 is TGTGCCAGCAGCCTTATTGTCGTAACAGGGCCCCCCGAGGGCACTGAAGCTTTCTTT.

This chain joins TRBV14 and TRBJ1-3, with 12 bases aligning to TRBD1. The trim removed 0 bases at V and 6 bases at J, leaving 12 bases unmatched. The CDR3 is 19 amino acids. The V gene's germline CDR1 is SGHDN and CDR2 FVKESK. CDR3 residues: CASSQESQPGQGAKNTIYF. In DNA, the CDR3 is TGTGCCAGCAGCCAAGAATCCCAGCCGGGACAGGGGGCAAAAAACACCATATATTTT.

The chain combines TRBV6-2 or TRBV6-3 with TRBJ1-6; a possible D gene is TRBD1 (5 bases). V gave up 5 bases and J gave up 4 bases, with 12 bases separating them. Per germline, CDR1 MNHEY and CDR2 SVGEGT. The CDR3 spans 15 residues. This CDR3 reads CASSPRGGYNSPLHF. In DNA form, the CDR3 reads TGTGCCAGCAGTCCCCGGGGGGGGTATAATTCACCCCTCCACTTT.

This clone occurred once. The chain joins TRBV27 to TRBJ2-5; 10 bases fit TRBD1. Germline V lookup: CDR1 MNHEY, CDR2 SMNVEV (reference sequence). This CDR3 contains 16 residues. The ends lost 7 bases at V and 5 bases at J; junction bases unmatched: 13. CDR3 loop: CASKDHGQGVRETQYF. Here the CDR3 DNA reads TGTGCCAGCAAGGACCACGGACAGGGGGTACGGGAGACCCAGTACTTC.

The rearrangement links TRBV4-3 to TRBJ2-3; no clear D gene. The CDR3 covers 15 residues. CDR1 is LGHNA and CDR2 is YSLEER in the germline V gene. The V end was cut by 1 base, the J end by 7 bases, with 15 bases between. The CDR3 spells CASSQVGVAINTQYF. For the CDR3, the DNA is TGCGCCAGCAGCCAAGTAGGAGTAGCCATCAATACGCAGTATTTT.

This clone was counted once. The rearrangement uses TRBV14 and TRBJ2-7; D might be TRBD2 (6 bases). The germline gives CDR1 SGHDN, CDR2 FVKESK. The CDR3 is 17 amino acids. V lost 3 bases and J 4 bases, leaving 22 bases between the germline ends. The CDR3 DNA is TGTGCCAGCAGCCATGAAAGACGGTCCGGGACTGGTTACGAGCAGTACTTC. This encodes CASSHERRSGTGYEQYF.

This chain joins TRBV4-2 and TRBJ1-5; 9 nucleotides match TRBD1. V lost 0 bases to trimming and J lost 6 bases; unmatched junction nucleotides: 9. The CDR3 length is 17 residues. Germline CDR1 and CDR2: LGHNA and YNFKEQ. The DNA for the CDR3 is TGTGCCAGCAGCCAAGATGTCTTAGGGACAGGGTTTCAGCCCCAGCATTTT. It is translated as CASSQDVLGTGFQPQHF.

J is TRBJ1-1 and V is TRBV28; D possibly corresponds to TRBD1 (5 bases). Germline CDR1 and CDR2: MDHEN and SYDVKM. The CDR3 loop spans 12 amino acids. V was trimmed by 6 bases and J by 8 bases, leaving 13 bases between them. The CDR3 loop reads CASSPRVREAFF. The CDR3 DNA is TGTGCCAGCAGCCCCAGGGTAAGGGAAGCTTTCTTT.

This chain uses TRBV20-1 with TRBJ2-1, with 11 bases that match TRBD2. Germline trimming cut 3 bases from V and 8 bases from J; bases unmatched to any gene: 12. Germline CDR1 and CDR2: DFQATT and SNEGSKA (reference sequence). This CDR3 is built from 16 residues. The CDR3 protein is CSASPFGTSGRDEQFF. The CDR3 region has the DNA TGCAGTGCTAGTCCCTTCGGGACTAGCGGTAGAGATGAGCAGTTCTTC.

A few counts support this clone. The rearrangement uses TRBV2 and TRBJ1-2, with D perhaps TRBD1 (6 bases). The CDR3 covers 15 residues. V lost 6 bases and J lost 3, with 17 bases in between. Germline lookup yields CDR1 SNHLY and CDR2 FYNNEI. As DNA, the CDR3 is TGTGCCAGCAGCGAATCCAACAGGGTTCACTATGGCTACACCTTC. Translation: CASSESNRVHYGYTF.

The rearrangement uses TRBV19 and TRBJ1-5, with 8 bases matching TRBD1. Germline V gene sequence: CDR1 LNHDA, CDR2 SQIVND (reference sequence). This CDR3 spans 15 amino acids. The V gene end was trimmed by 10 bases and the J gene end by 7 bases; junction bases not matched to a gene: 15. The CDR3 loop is CATTFGSGGGQPQHF. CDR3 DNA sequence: TGTGCCACCACTTTTGGGTCAGGGGGCGGACAGCCCCAGCATTTT.

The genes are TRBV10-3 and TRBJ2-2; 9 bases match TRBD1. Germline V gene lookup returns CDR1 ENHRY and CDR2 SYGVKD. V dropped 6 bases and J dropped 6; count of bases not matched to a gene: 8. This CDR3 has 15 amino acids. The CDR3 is CAISPGQGRAGELFF. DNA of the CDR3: TGTGCCATCAGCCCGGGACAGGGAAGGGCCGGGGAGCTGTTTTTT.

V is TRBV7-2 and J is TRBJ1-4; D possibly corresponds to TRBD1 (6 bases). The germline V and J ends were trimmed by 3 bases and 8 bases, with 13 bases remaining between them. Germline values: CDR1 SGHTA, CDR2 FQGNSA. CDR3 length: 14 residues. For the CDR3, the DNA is TGTGCCAGCAGCTTGCCGGGACAACCGGAAAAACTGTTTTTT. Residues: CASSLPGQPEKLFF.

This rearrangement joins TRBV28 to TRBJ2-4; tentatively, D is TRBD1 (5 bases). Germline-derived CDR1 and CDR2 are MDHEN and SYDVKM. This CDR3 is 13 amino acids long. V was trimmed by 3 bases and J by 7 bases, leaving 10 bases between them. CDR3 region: CASSFTGLNIQYF. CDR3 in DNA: TGTGCCAGCAGTTTTACAGGATTGAACATTCAGTACTTC.

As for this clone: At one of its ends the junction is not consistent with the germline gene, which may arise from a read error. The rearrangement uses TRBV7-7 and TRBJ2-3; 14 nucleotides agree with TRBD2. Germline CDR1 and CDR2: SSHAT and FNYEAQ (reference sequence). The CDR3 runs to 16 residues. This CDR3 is CASSLGLAGGTDTQYF. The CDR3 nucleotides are TGTGCTAGCAGCTTAGGACTAGCGGGAGGAACAGATACGCAGTATTTT.